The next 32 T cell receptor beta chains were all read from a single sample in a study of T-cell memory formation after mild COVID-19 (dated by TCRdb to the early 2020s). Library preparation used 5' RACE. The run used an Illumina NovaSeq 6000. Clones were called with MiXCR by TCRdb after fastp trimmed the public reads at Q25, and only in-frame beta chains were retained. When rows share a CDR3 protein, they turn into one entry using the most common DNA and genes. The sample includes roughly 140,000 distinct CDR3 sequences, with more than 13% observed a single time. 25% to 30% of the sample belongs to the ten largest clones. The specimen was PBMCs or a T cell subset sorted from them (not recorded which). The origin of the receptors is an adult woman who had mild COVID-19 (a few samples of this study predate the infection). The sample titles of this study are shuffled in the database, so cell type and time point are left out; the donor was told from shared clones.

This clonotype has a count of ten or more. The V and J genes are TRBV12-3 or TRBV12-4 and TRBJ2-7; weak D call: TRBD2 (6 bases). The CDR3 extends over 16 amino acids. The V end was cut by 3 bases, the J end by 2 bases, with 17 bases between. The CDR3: CASSLLLGGKTYEQYF. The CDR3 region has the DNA TGTGCCAGCAGTTTGTTACTGGGCGGGAAAACCTACGAGCAGTACTTC.

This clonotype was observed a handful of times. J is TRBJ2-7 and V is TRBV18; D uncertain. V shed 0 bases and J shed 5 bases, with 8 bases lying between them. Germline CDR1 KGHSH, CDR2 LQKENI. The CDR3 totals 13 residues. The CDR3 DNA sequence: TGTGCCAGCTCACCACCCAGGAACGACGAGCAGTACTTC. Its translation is CASSPPRNDEQYF.

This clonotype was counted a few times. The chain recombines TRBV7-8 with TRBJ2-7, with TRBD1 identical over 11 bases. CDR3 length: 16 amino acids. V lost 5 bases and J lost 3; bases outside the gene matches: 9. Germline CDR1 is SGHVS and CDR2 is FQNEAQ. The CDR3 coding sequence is TGTGCCAGCAGCCCCATGGAGGGACAGGGGGGCTACGAGCAGTACTTC. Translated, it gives CASSPMEGQGGYEQYF.

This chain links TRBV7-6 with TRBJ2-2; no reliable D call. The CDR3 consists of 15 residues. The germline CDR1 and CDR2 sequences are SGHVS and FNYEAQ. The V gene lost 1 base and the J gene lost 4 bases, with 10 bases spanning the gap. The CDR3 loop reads CASSLEPDGTGELFF. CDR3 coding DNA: TGTGCCAGCAGCTTAGAGCCTGACGGCACCGGGGAGCTGTTTTTT.

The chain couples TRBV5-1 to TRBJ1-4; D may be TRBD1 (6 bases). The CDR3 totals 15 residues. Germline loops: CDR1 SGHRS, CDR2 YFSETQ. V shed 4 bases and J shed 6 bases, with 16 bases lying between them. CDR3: CASSPRQVPDEKLFF. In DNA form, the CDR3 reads TGCGCCAGCAGCCCGAGACAGGTTCCGGATGAAAAACTGTTTTTT. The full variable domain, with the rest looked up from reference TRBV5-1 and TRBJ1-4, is KAGVTQTPRYLIKTRGQQVTLSCSPISGHRSVSWYQQTPGQGLQFLFEYFSETQRNKGNFPGRFSGRQFSNSRSEMNVSTLELGDSALYLCASSPRQVPDEKLFFGSGTQLSVL.

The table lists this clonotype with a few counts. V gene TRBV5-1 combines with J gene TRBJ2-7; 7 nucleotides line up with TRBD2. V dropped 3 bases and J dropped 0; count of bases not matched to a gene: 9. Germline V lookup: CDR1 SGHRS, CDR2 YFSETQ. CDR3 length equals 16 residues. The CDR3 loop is CASSWSGTEASYEQYF. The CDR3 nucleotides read TGCGCCAGCAGCTGGAGCGGGACCGAGGCCTCCTACGAGCAGTACTTC.

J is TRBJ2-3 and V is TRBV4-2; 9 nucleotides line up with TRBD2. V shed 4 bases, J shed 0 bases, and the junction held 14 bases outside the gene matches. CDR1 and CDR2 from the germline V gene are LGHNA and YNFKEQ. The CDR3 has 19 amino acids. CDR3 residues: CASSPASGETLASTDTQYF. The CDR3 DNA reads TGTGCCAGCAGCCCCGCTAGCGGGGAAACGTTAGCTAGCACAGATACGCAGTATTTT.

CDR3 loop: CASSSGTSGRDYNEQFF. The CDR3 nucleotides are TGCGCCAGCAGCTCCGGGACTAGCGGGAGGGACTACAATGAGCAGTTCTTC. The genes are TRBV5-1 and TRBJ2-1; 16 nucleotides align to TRBD2. The V segment lost 3 bases and the J segment 3 bases; nucleotides outside the gene matches: 3. The germline V gene has CDR1 SGHRS and CDR2 YFSETQ. This CDR3 is built from 17 residues.

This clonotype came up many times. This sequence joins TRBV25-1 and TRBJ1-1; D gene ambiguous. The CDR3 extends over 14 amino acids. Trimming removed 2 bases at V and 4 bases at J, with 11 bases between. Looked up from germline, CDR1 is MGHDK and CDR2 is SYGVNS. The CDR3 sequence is CASSEGRGGTEAFF. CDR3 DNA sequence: TGTGCCAGCAGTGAAGGTAGAGGAGGCACTGAAGCTTTCTTT.

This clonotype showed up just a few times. The CDR3 DNA reads as TGTGCCACCAGTGACCGGGCCGGGACCCTCTCCCAAGAGACCCAGTACTTC. It encodes CATSDRAGTLSQETQYF. The V gene is TRBV24-1, the J gene TRBJ2-5; D may be TRBD1 or TRBD2 (5 bases each). Trimming removed 4 bases at V and 1 base at J, with 18 bases between. The CDR3 contains 17 residues. Germline CDR1 is KGHDR and CDR2 is SFDVKD.

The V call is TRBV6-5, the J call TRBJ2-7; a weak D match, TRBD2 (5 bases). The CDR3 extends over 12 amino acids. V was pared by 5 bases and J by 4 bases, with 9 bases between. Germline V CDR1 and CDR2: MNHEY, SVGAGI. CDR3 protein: CASSVPGYEQYF. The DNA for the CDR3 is TGTGCCAGCAGTGTTCCGGGGTACGAGCAGTACTTC.

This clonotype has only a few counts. The CDR3 reads CASNTYRDRMNTEAFF. The CDR3 nucleotides read TGTGCCAGCAACACCTACCGGGACAGAATGAACACTGAAGCTTTCTTT. The rearrangement joins TRBV12-3 or TRBV12-4 to TRBJ1-1, with 7 nucleotides matching TRBD1. With 7 bases clipped from V and 0 bases from J, the junction kept 11 bases outside the gene matches. This CDR3 has 16 amino acids.

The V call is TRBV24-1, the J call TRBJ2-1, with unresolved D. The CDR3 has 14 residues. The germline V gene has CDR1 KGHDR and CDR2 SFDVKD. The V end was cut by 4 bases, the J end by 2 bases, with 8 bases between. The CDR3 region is CATSDVGPYNEQFF. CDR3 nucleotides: TGTGCCACCAGTGACGTCGGGCCCTACAATGAGCAGTTCTTC.

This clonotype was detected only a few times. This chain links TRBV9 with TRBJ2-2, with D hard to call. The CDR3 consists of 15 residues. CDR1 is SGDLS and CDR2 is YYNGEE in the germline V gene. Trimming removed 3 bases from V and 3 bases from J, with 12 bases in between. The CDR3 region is CASSGVTAHTGELFF. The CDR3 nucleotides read TGTGCCAGCAGCGGGGTTACAGCGCACACCGGGGAGCTGTTTTTT. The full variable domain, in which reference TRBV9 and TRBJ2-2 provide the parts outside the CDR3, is DSGVTQTPKHLITATGQRVTLRCSPRSGDLSVYWYQQSLDQGLQFLIQYYNGEERAKGNILERFSAQQFPDLHSELNLSSLELGDSALYFCASSGVTAHTGELFFGEGSRLTVL.

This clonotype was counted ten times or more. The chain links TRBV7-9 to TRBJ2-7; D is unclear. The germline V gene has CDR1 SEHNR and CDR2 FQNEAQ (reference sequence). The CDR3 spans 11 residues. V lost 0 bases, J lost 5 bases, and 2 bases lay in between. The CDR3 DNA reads TGTGCCAGCAGCTTAGCGCACGAGCAGTACTTC. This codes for CASSLAHEQYF.

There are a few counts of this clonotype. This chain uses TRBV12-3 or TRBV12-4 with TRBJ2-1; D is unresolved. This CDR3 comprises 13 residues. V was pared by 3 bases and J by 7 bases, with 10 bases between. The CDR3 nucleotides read TGTGCCAGCAGTTTTGGTAGAACTAATGAGCAGTTCTTC. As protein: CASSFGRTNEQFF.

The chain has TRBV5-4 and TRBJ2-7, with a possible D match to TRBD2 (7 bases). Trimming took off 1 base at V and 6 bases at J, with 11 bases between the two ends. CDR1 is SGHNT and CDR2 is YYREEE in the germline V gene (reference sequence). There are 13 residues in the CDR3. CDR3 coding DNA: TGTGCCAGCAGCTTGCTGGGGGGGGCCGAGCAGTACTTC. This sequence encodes CASSLLGGAEQYF.

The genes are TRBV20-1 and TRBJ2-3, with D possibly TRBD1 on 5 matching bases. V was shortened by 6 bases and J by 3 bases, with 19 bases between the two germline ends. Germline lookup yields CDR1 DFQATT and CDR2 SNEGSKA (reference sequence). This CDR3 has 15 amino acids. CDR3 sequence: CSASRGQGITDTQYF. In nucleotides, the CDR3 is TGCAGTGCCAGTAGGGGCCAAGGTATTACAGATACGCAGTATTTT.

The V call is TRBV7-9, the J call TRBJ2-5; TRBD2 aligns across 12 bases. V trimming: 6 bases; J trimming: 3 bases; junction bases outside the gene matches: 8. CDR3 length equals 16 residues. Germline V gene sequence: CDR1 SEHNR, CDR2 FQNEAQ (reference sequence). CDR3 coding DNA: TGTGCCAGCAGACTGACTAGCGGGAGATCGGAAGAGACCCAGTACTTC. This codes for CASRLTSGRSEETQYF.

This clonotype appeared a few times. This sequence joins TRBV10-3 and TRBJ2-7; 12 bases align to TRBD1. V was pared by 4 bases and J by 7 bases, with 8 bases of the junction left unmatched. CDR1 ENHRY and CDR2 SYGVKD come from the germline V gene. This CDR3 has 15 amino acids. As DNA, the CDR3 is TGTGCCATCAGTGGCACGGGACAGGGGGCGGGGGAGCAGTACTTC. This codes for CAISGTGQGAGEQYF.

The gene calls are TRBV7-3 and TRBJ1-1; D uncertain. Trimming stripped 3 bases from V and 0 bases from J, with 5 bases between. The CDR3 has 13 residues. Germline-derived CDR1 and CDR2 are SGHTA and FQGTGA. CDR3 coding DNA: TGTGCCAGCAGCTTTCTCATGAACACTGAAGCTTTCTTT. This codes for CASSFLMNTEAFF. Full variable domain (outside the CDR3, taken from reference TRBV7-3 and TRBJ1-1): GAGVSQTPSNKVTEKGKYVELRCDPISGHTALYWYRQSLGQGPEFLIYFQGTGAADDSGLPNDRFFAVRPEGSVSTLKIQRTERGDSAVYLCASSFLMNTEAFFGQGTRLTVV.

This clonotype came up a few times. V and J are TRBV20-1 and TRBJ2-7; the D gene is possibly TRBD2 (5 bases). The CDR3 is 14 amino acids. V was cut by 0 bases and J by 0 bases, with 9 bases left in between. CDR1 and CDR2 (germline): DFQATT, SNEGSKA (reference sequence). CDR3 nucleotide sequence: TGCAGTGCTAGAGATACTCGGGACTCCTACGAGCAGTACTTC. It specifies CSARDTRDSYEQYF.

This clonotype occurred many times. This CDR3 reads CASSRSLGLGTDTQYF. The DNA of the CDR3 is TGTGCCAGCAGCAGGAGTCTAGGGTTGGGGACAGATACGCAGTATTTT. The genes are TRBV9 and TRBJ2-3; D gene unclear. Deletions cut 4 bases from V and 3 bases from J, with 18 bases between. The CDR3 sequence is 16 residues long. From germline, CDR1 is SGDLS and CDR2 YYNGEE.

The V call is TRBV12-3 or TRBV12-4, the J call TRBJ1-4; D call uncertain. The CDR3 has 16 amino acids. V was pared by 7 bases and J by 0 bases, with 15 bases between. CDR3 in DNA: TGTGCCAGCAACGAAGGACTTCTAGCAACTAATGAAAAACTGTTTTTT. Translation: CASNEGLLATNEKLFF.

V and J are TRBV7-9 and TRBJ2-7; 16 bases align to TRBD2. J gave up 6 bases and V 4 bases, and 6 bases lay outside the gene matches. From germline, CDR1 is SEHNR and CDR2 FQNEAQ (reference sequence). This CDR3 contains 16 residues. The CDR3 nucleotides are TGTGCCAGCAGCTCCGAGGGGACTAGCGGGAGGGGCGAGCAGTACTTC. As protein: CASSSEGTSGRGEQYF.

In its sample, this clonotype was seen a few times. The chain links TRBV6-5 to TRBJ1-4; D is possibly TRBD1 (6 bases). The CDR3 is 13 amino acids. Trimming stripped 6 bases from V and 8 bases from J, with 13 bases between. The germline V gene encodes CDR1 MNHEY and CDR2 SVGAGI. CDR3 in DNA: TGTGCCAGCAGATCAGGGGAGGTGGAAAAACTGTTTTTT. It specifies CASRSGEVEKLFF.

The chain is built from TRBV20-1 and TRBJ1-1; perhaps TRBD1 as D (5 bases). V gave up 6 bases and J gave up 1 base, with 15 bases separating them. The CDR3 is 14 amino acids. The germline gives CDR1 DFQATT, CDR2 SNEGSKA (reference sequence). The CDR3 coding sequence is TGCAGTGCCGAAACGGGGGGGTCGAACACTGAAGCTTTCTTT. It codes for CSAETGGSNTEAFF.

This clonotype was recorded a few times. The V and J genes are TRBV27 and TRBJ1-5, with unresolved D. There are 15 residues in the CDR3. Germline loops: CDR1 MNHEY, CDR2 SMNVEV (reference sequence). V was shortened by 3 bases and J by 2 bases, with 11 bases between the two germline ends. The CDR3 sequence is CASSFRVDGNQPQHF. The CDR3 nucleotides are TGTGCCAGCAGTTTTCGAGTGGATGGCAATCAGCCCCAGCATTTT.

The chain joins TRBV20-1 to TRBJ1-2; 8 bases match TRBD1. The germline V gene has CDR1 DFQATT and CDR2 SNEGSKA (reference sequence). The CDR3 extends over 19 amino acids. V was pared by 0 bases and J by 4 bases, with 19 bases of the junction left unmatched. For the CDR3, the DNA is TGCAGTGCTAGAGATCAGTCGGACAGGGACCCCTGGGAGAGCTATGGCTACACCTTC. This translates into CSARDQSDRDPWESYGYTF.

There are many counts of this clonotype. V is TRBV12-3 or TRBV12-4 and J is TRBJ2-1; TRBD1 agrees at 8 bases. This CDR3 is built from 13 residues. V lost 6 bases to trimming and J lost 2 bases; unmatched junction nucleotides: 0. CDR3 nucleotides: TGTGCCAGCAGACAGGGGGCCTACAATGAGCAGTTCTTC. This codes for CASRQGAYNEQFF.

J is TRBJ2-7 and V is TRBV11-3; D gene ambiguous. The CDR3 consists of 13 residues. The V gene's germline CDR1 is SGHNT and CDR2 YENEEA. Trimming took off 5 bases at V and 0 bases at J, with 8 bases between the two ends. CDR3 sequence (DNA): TGTGCCAGCAGCCTTAGAACCTCCTACGAGCAGTACTTC. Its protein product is CASSLRTSYEQYF.

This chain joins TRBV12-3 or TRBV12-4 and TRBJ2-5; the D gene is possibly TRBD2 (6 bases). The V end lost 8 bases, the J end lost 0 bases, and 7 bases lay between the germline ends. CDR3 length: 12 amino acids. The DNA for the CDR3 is TGTGCCAGCCGGACTAACCAAGAGACCCAGTACTTC. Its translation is CASRTNQETQYF.